The 25 T cell receptor beta chains below come from one sample, sequenced in a study of post-analysis software for immune sequencing data. Study-level results: About five TRBV segments occurring more often in patients than controls included TRBV5-6, TRBV5-1 and TRBV20-1.

The antigens of these receptors remain unknown. TCR beta cDNA libraries had unique molecular identifiers. TCRdb re-analysed the PCR reads in MiXCR, keeping a single row per CDR3 protein. This table has 700,000 to 800,000 distinct CDR3 sequences, 25% to 30% appearing once. Sequencing was carried out using blood. The receptors originated from a girl aged 10 to 17 with multiple sclerosis.

The chain joins TRBV24-1 to TRBJ1-1; TRBD1 agrees at 8 bases. Germline trimming cut 5 bases from V and 10 bases from J; bases unmatched to any gene: 8. CDR1 and CDR2 (germline): KGHDR, SFDVKD. This CDR3 spans 13 amino acids. This CDR3 reads CATSASGQGRAFF. The CDR3 DNA is TGTGCCACCAGTGCCTCCGGACAGGGTCGAGCTTTCTTT.

With respect to this clonotype: Being one base from a much bigger clone, this may be a read error. This rearrangement joins TRBV10-3 to TRBJ2-5; D gene uncertain. CDR3 length: 15 residues. The ends were cut back, 3 bases at V and 2 bases at J, with 13 bases in the middle. The germline gives CDR1 ENHRY, CDR2 SYGVKD. CDR3 in DNA: TGTGCCATCAGTGAAGGTTGGGCGAAACAAGAGACCCAGTACTTC. Protein product: CAISEGWAKQETQYF.

The CDR3 nucleotides are TGTGCCAGCAGTCAAAAGCGGGGGTGGCAAGAGACCCAGTACTTC. It codes for CASSQKRGWQETQYF. The J gene is TRBJ2-5, the V gene TRBV6-6, with 8 bases that match TRBD2. This CDR3 is built from 15 residues. Per germline, CDR1 MNHNY and CDR2 SVGAGI (reference sequence). V dropped 5 bases and J dropped 2; count of bases not matched to a gene: 7.

This chain uses TRBV2 with TRBJ2-3; unclear D gene. Between the trimmed V and J ends, which lost 5 bases and 4 bases, there was a span of 16 bases. The CDR3 has 15 amino acids. Per the germline V gene, CDR1 is SNHLY and CDR2 is FYNNEI. CDR3 in DNA: TGTGCCAGCAGTCAAAGCACCGGGTTTCCAGATACGCAGTATTTT. Translation gives CASSQSTGFPDTQYF.

The CDR3 loop reads CASSVPGSGFNEQFF. Here the CDR3 DNA reads TGTGCCAGCAGCGTTCCGGGCTCCGGCTTCAATGAGCAGTTCTTC. The chain links TRBV7-8 to TRBJ2-1; no clear D. V lost 5 bases and J lost 6, with 17 bases in between. This CDR3 has 15 amino acids. CDR1 and CDR2 (germline): SGHVS, FQNEAQ.

In its sample, this clonotype was seen many times. The chain uses TRBV15 and TRBJ2-7; D gene uncertain. The germline CDR1 and CDR2 sequences are LNHNV and YYDKDF (reference sequence). Trimming took off 5 bases at V and 2 bases at J, with 28 bases between the two ends. CDR3 size: 19 residues. This CDR3 reads CATSGRATEGWANPYEQYF. CDR3 coding DNA: TGTGCCACCAGCGGACGCGCAACGGAAGGGTGGGCTAATCCCTACGAGCAGTACTTC.

The V and J genes are TRBV7-2 and TRBJ1-4; 7 positions match TRBD1. CDR1 is SGHTA and CDR2 is FQGNSA in the germline V gene. CDR3 length equals 15 residues. After removal of 5 bases from V and 7 bases from J, the junction contained 10 bases not matched to a gene. The CDR3 here is CASSQSGQRSEKLFF. In DNA form, the CDR3 reads TGTGCCAGCAGCCAGTCGGGACAGAGGAGTGAAAAACTGTTTTTT.

The genes are TRBV28 and TRBJ2-5; D remains unclear. Per germline, CDR1 MDHEN and CDR2 SYDVKM. V gave up 6 bases and J gave up 11 bases, with 13 bases separating them. The CDR3 loop spans 11 amino acids. The CDR3 DNA reads TGTGCCAGCAGACGGTCCCATGAGCAGTACTTC. It is translated as CASRRSHEQYF.

V and J are TRBV28 and TRBJ2-5, with 9 bases that match TRBD2. V dropped 9 bases and J dropped 2; count of bases not matched to a gene: 7. Per germline, CDR1 MDHEN and CDR2 SYDVKM. This CDR3 region has 14 residues. The DNA for the CDR3 is TGTGCCAGTTTACTAGCGGGTTCACAAGAGACCCAGTACTTC. Its protein is CASLLAGSQETQYF.

This chain uses TRBV7-4 with TRBJ1-5, with D hard to call. This CDR3 is 16 amino acids long. The V gene lost 2 bases and the J gene lost 0 bases, with 11 bases spanning the gap. CDR1 and CDR2 from the germline V gene are SGHVT and SQSDAQ. CDR3 amino acids: CASSLKSTASNQPQHF. DNA for the CDR3: TGTGCCAGCAGCTTAAAAAGTACGGCTAGCAATCAGCCCCAGCATTTT.

V gene TRBV21-1 combines with J gene TRBJ2-4; the DNA was not used to check the table's D call, TRBD1. TRBV21-1 is reported as a pseudogene. The CDR3 is made up of 12 amino acids. CDR3 residues: CASRGTSGIQYF. DNA for the CDR3: TGTGCCAGCAGGGGGACATCCGGCATTCAGTACTTC.

This clonotype was observed a handful of times. The V call is TRBV5-6, the J call TRBJ2-3; 8 bases line up with TRBD1. This CDR3 region has 16 residues. V was clipped by 0 bases and J by 4 bases; unmatched bases: 7. The germline V gene encodes CDR1 SGHDT and CDR2 YYEEEE. CDR3 DNA sequence: TGTGCCAGCAGCTTGGTTTGGCAGGGGGCGGCAGATACGCAGTATTTT. It yields the protein CASSLVWQGAADTQYF.

Comment on this clonotype: A read error may produce the germline difference seen at one junction end. CDR3 residues: CSARGDVWGGIGNQPQHF. The CDR3 coding sequence is TGTAGTGCTAGAGGTGATGTTTGGGGGGGCATCGGCAATCAGCCCCAGCATTTT. The J gene is TRBJ1-5, the V gene TRBV20-1; perhaps TRBD1 as D (6 bases). The CDR3 sequence is 18 residues long. The V gene's germline CDR1 is DFQATT and CDR2 SNEGSKA (reference sequence).

V and J are TRBV7-9 and TRBJ2-5, with D possibly TRBD2 on 5 matching bases. The CDR3 consists of 13 residues. The germline CDR1 and CDR2 sequences are SEHNR and FQNEAQ (reference sequence). Trimming took 5 bases from V and 5 from J, leaving 12 bases between them. The CDR3 nucleotides are TGTGCCAGCAGCCCAATCCGCGGGGAGACCCAGTACTTC. Protein: CASSPIRGETQYF.

The genes are TRBV29-1 and TRBJ2-7; 10 nucleotides line up with TRBD2. The CDR3 is 15 amino acids. Trimming removed 6 bases from V and 1 base from J; junction bases left unmatched: 9. The germline CDR1 and CDR2 sequences are SQVTM and ANQGSEA. CDR3: CSVTPTSGSSYEQYF. CDR3 nucleotides: TGCAGCGTCACACCGACTAGCGGGTCTTCCTACGAGCAGTACTTC.

This clonotype was counted between two and nine times. The rearrangement joins TRBV6-2 or TRBV6-3 to TRBJ1-2; no definite D call. Germline V gene lookup returns CDR1 MNHEY and CDR2 SVGEGT. This CDR3 is 12 amino acids long. Trimming pared 9 bases from V and 1 base from J, leaving 9 bases between. CDR3 loop: CASNGRNYGYTF. The CDR3 DNA reads as TGTGCCAGTAACGGACGTAACTATGGCTACACCTTC.

This clonotype was observed a few times. This chain joins TRBV11-1 and TRBJ2-5; D remains unclear. V dropped 4 bases and J dropped 5 bases, with 11 bases sitting between them. CDR3 size: 13 residues. Germline V gives CDR1 SGHAT, CDR2 FQDESV (reference sequence). This CDR3 is CASSSSYRETQYF. In DNA, the CDR3 is TGTGCCAGCAGCTCTTCCTATCGGGAGACCCAGTACTTC.

The chain has TRBV29-1 and TRBJ2-1, with D perhaps matching TRBD1 (6 bases). The CDR3 sequence is 16 residues long. Germline CDR1 SQVTM, CDR2 ANQGSEA. With 8 bases removed from V and 8 bases from J, the gap between germline ends came to 28 bases. The CDR3 DNA sequence: TGCAGCTCGAGCAAGACTCAAAACAGGGTTTACGATGAGCAGTTCTTC. Its protein is CSSSKTQNRVYDEQFF.

This clonotype was found a few times. The chain recombines TRBV7-8 with TRBJ2-5; D possibly matches TRBD1 or TRBD2 (5 bases each). Trimming cost V 6 bases and J 0 bases, with 20 bases left between them. CDR3 length: 17 amino acids. The germline V gene has CDR1 SGHVS and CDR2 FQNEAQ. The CDR3 sequence is CASRRLLPGRDQETQYF. The CDR3 region has the DNA TGTGCCAGCAGGCGACTTTTACCGGGACGGGACCAAGAGACCCAGTACTTC. The full variable domain, in which reference TRBV7-8 and TRBJ2-5 provide the parts outside the CDR3, is GAGVSQSPRYKVAKRGQDVALRCDPISGHVSLFWYQQALGQGPEFLTYFQNEAQLDKSGLPSDRFFAERPEGSVSTLKIQRTQQEDSAVYLCASRRLLPGRDQETQYFGPGTRLLVL.

DNA of the CDR3: TGTGCCAGCAGGGGATCATCCAAAAACATTCAGTACTTC. It codes for CASRGSSKNIQYF. This chain links TRBV28 with TRBJ2-4; D call uncertain. With 6 bases removed from V and 2 bases from J, the gap between germline ends came to 8 bases. Germline V gene lookup returns CDR1 MDHEN and CDR2 SYDVKM. The length of the CDR3 is 13 residues.

V gene TRBV2 combines with J gene TRBJ2-7, with TRBD2 as a possible D gene (7 bases). This CDR3 comprises 15 residues. V lost 2 bases, J lost 2 bases, and 13 bases lay in between. Germline loops: CDR1 SNHLY, CDR2 FYNNEI. CDR3 sequence: CASSERSGGPYEQYF. As DNA, the CDR3 is TGTGCCAGCAGTGAACGGTCGGGGGGCCCCTACGAGCAGTACTTC.

V is TRBV5-6 and J is TRBJ2-3; D assignment may be TRBD1 or TRBD2 (5 bases each). Germline V gene lookup returns CDR1 SGHDT and CDR2 YYEEEE. Deletions cut 0 bases from V and 5 bases from J, with 16 bases between. CDR3 length: 16 residues. CDR3 residues: CASSLAGAARGDTQYF. CDR3 DNA: TGTGCCAGCAGCTTGGCCGGGGCAGCCCGGGGAGATACGCAGTATTTT.

Only a few counts were recorded for this clonotype. V gene TRBV10-1 combines with J gene TRBJ2-2, with unresolved D. This CDR3 has 12 amino acids. V gave up 7 bases and J gave up 0 bases, with 3 bases separating them. Germline CDR1 and CDR2: WNHNN and SYGVQD (reference sequence). Here the CDR3 DNA reads TGCGCCAGCACAGCGAACACCGGGGAGCTGTTTTTT. It codes for CASTANTGELFF.

This clonotype was picked up a small number of times. The gene calls are TRBV29-1 and TRBJ1-5, with D perhaps TRBD1 (6 bases). Trimming removed 8 bases at V and 2 bases at J, with 16 bases between. Looked up from germline, CDR1 is SQVTM and CDR2 is ANQGSEA. This CDR3 comprises 14 residues. The CDR3 DNA is TGCAGCCCCGCAGGGGCCGGGGGCAATCAGCCCCAGCATTTT. It yields the protein CSPAGAGGNQPQHF.

This clonotype was seen only a few times. This chain links TRBV20-1 with TRBJ2-1; 14 positions agree with TRBD2. V lost 5 bases to trimming and J lost 7 bases; unmatched junction nucleotides: 4. Germline assignment: CDR1 DFQATT and CDR2 SNEGSKA (reference sequence). The CDR3 runs 14 residues. This CDR3 is CSAPGTSGGNEQFF. CDR3 bases: TGCAGTGCTCCCGGGACTAGCGGGGGAAATGAGCAGTTCTTC.